The 24 T cell receptor beta chains below were found in one sample sequenced in a study of read filtering for tumor transcriptome and immune sequencing. Molecular barcoded adaptors covering alpha/delta and beta/gamma chains were used on approximately 400 ng RNA. From the reads, TCRdb called clonotypes with MiXCR, one entry per CDR3 protein. The sample shows approximately 59,000 distinct CDR3 sequences, 9% to 15% of them seen only once. Sequencing used a population of CD138-negative cells sorted from bone marrow. These receptors all come from a donor aged 40 or over with multiple myeloma.

This clonotype was detected many times. This rearrangement joins TRBV6-5 to TRBJ1-5; 9 bases match TRBD1. V shed 10 bases, J shed 5 bases, and the junction held 6 bases outside the gene matches. Per germline, CDR1 MNHEY and CDR2 SVGAGI. This CDR3 has 13 amino acids. Here the CDR3 reads CANCDRGYQPQHF. In DNA, the CDR3 is TGTGCCAACTGCGACAGGGGGTATCAGCCCCAGCATTTT.

This clonotype was seen repeatedly, ten times or more. This chain links TRBV5-1 with TRBJ2-7; 7 bases map to TRBD1. The CDR3 spans 17 residues. With 3 bases clipped from V and 0 bases from J, the junction kept 12 bases outside the gene matches. Germline V gene data show CDR1 as SGHRS and CDR2 as YFSETQ. The CDR3 loop is CASSSSPGQATSYEQYF. The CDR3 nucleotides are TGCGCCAGCAGCTCCTCCCCCGGACAGGCGACCTCCTACGAGCAGTACTTC.

The table lists this clonotype with many counts. V and J are TRBV19 and TRBJ2-7; TRBD1 matches 8 bases. The CDR3 totals 13 residues. After removal of 3 bases from V and 5 bases from J, the junction contained 3 bases not matched to a gene. Germline CDR1 and CDR2: LNHDA and SQIVND (reference sequence). CDR3: CASSMTGENEQYF. The CDR3 DNA follows: TGTGCCAGTAGTATGACAGGGGAGAACGAGCAGTACTTC. The whole variable domain, filled in from reference TRBV19 and TRBJ2-7, reads DGGITQSPKYLFRKEGQNVTLSCEQNLNHDAMYWYRQDPGQGLRLIYYSQIVNDFQKGDIAEGYSVSREKKESFPLTVTSAQKNPTAFYLCASSMTGENEQYFGPGTRLTVT.

This clonotype was observed a handful of times. Being one base from a much bigger clone, this may be a read error. J is TRBJ2-4 and V is TRBV10-1; D might be TRBD2 (7 bases). There are 14 residues in the CDR3. Germline V lookup: CDR1 WNHNN, CDR2 SYGVQD (reference sequence). The CDR3 coding sequence is TGCGCCAGCAGTGAGGCGGGGGCCCAAAACATTCGGTACTTC. This gives the protein CASSEAGAQNIRYF.

This clonotype has at least ten counts. V and J are TRBV7-8 and TRBJ2-7, with D perhaps matching TRBD2 (5 bases). The V end was cut by 2 bases, the J end by 7 bases, with 12 bases between. Per the germline V gene, CDR1 is SGHVS and CDR2 is FQNEAQ. This CDR3 spans 13 amino acids. The DNA of the CDR3 is TGTGCCAGCAGCTTATTGAGGGCCCAGGAGCAGTACTTC. Protein product: CASSLLRAQEQYF.

This clonotype showed up many times. The chain has TRBV24-1 and TRBJ1-5, with D unclear. Trimming took 7 bases from V and 4 from J, leaving 10 bases between them. This CDR3 region has 13 residues. The germline CDR1 and CDR2 sequences are KGHDR and SFDVKD. The CDR3 nucleotides read TGTGCCACCAGGGAGACGGCGAATCAGCCCCAGCATTTT. Protein: CATRETANQPQHF.

This clonotype was seen ten or more times. CDR3 in amino acids: CASSHPGTGGEQYF. CDR3 coding DNA: TGTGCCAGCAGCCACCCCGGGACAGGGGGCGAGCAGTACTTC. V gene TRBV14 combines with J gene TRBJ2-7, with TRBD1 identical over 11 bases. The CDR3 contains 14 residues. Germline CDR1 is SGHDN and CDR2 is FVKESK. Trimming cost V 3 bases and J 6 bases; bases outside gene matches: 4.

In regard to this clonotype: At one end the junction does not follow the germline gene, possibly because of a read error. V usage is TRBV6-1 and J usage is TRBJ2-5, with TRBD2 identical over 12 bases. CDR3 length equals 12 residues. Germline-derived CDR1 and CDR2 are MNHNS and SASEGT. The CDR3 is CASSEAGLAGIF. The CDR3 nucleotides read TGTGCCAGCAGTGAAGCAGGACTAGCGGGGATCTTC.

In this sample, this clonotype turned up many times. The chain carries TRBV19 and TRBJ1-1; D perhaps matches TRBD1 (6 bases). Trimming took 5 bases from V and 2 from J, leaving 9 bases between them. The germline V gene encodes CDR1 LNHDA and CDR2 SQIVND (reference sequence). The CDR3 sequence is 13 residues long. The CDR3 DNA follows: TGTGCCAGTAGTTGGACAGATAACACTGAAGCTTTCTTT. Its translation: CASSWTDNTEAFF.

In its sample, this clonotype was seen many times. The chain links TRBV30 to TRBJ2-2, with 11 bases aligning to TRBD1. Germline loops: CDR1 GTSNPN, CDR2 SVGIG (reference sequence). The length of the CDR3 is 14 residues. CDR3 region: CALRGQGDTGELFF. The CDR3 nucleotides are TGTGCTCTTAGGGGACAGGGGGACACCGGGGAGCTGTTTTTT.

This clonotype has more than one count but fewer than ten. Being one base from a much bigger clone, this may be a read error. The chain links TRBV6-1 to TRBJ2-5; TRBD1 aligns across 7 bases. The CDR3 sequence is 14 residues long. Germline assignment: CDR1 MNHNS and CDR2 SASEGT. The CDR3, as DNA: TGTGCCAGCAGTGACCTGAGAGGGGGCCAGACCCGGTACTTC. Its protein is CASSDLRGGQTRYF.

The rearrangement uses TRBV20-1 and TRBJ2-4; 9 nucleotides line up with TRBD2. Looked up from germline, CDR1 is DFQATT and CDR2 is SNEGSKA (reference sequence). There are 17 residues in the CDR3. With V trimmed by 0 bases and J by 9 bases, 15 bases remained unmatched. This CDR3 is CSARDLRRAGGLGIQYF. DNA for the CDR3: TGCAGTGCTAGAGATCTTCGCCGAGCGGGGGGCCTCGGCATTCAGTACTTC.

A remark on this clonotype: Since a much larger clone is just one base distant, this may be a read error. The rearrangement uses TRBV28 and TRBJ1-2; 7 bases align to TRBD1. The CDR3 runs 16 residues. CDR1 MDHEN and CDR2 SYDVKM come from the germline V gene. The CDR3 nucleotides read TGTGCCGGCAGTGTCGGGACAGTGACTTTTAACTATGGCTACACCTTC. This gives the protein CAGSVGTVTFNYGYTF.

In the case of this clonotype: This may arise from a read error, as a much more abundant clone is one base away. The chain uses TRBV4-2 and TRBJ1-5; D may be TRBD1 (6 bases). The CDR3 totals 15 residues. Germline CDR1 and CDR2: LGHNA and YNFKEQ. The chain's CDR3 is CASGQHRGVGQPQHF. In DNA, the CDR3 is TGTGCCAGCGGCCAACATAGGGGGGTAGGTCAGCCCCAGCATTTT.

This clonotype was picked up many times. Written as DNA, the CDR3 is TGCGCCAGCAGCTTTGGTAGGGGGAGCAACAATGAGCAGTTCTTC. Translation gives CASSFGRGSNNEQFF. This sequence joins TRBV5-1 and TRBJ2-1; maybe TRBD1 (6 bases). CDR1 is SGHRS and CDR2 is YFSETQ in the germline V gene. V dropped 2 bases and J dropped 5 bases, with 14 bases sitting between them. The CDR3 sequence is 15 residues long.

This clonotype was counted many times. This chain joins TRBV12-3 or TRBV12-4 and TRBJ1-1; tentatively, D is TRBD1 (6 bases). CDR3 size: 14 residues. Trimming left V 6 bases short and J 1 base short, with 12 bases between. This CDR3 reads CASRRGGGNTEAFF. The CDR3 nucleotides are TGTGCCAGCAGGCGGGGAGGGGGGAACACTGAAGCTTTCTTT.

This clonotype has a single count. The genes are TRBV18 and TRBJ1-1; no reliable D call. V was pared by 11 bases and J by 11 bases, with 27 bases between. CDR1 KGHSH and CDR2 LQKENI come from the germline V gene. The CDR3 sequence is 14 residues long. As DNA, the CDR3 is TGTGCCGGCTTACCACCATCCGAAAGGGCAAGCGCTTTCTTT. This codes for CAGLPPSERASAFF.

Points on this clonotype: Possible read error: a much larger clone is one base away. This chain joins TRBV11-2 and TRBJ2-5; no reliable D call. This CDR3 comprises 12 residues. Germline CDR1 is SGHAT and CDR2 is FQNNGV. This CDR3 is CASSLDAETQHF. The CDR3 region has the DNA TGTGCCAGCAGCTTAGATGCGGAGACCCAGCACTTC.

This clonotype was detected ten times or more. The V gene is TRBV29-1, the J gene TRBJ2-3; 7 bases are shared with TRBD1. The germline gives CDR1 SQVTM, CDR2 ANQGSEA. This CDR3 has 15 amino acids. Germline trimming cut 4 bases from V and 5 bases from J; bases unmatched to any gene: 12. CDR3 region: CSVAPRSYRGDTQYF. DNA of the CDR3: TGCAGCGTTGCTCCGCGTAGCTACAGGGGAGATACGCAGTATTTT.

This clonotype was observed many times. V gene TRBV30 combines with J gene TRBJ1-4, with D perhaps matching TRBD1 (6 bases). The V gene's germline CDR1 is GTSNPN and CDR2 SVGIG (reference sequence). The CDR3 covers 16 residues. The V gene lost 0 bases and the J gene lost 4 bases, with 15 bases spanning the gap. In DNA, the CDR3 is TGTGCCTGGAGTGTACGTGGACAGCTCCTTAATGAAAAACTGTTTTTT. Amino acid sequence: CAWSVRGQLLNEKLFF.

This clonotype was seen just once. A much bigger clone sits one base away, suggesting this may be a read error. Here the CDR3 omits its conserved ending phenylalanine or tryptophan, so a read error is the likely source. The rearrangement uses TRBV5-6 and TRBJ1-1; no definite D call. The length of the CDR3 is 14 residues. With 0 bases removed from V and 5 bases from J, the gap between germline ends came to 11 bases. Germline V gene lookup returns CDR1 SGHDT and CDR2 YYEEEE. This CDR3 is CASSLVGARTEAFS. Written as DNA, the CDR3 is TGTGCCAGCAGCTTGGTGGGCGCGCGGACTGAAGCTTTCTCT.

Note on this clonotype: One end of the junction fails to match germline, which may point to a read error. J is TRBJ2-3 and V is TRBV7-3, with 9 bases aligning to TRBD2. Germline CDR1 SGHTA, CDR2 FQGTGA. The CDR3 sequence is 19 residues long. Here the CDR3 DNA reads TGTGCCAGCAGCTTAACGGCACAGGGGCTAGCGGGGCCCACGGATACGCTGTATTTT. It encodes CASSLTAQGLAGPTDTLYF.

This rearrangement joins TRBV5-1 to TRBJ2-5, with D perhaps TRBD1 (6 bases). Trimming took 4 bases from V and 8 from J, leaving 15 bases between them. The length of the CDR3 is 13 residues. The germline V gene has CDR1 SGHRS and CDR2 YFSETQ. Here the CDR3 DNA reads TGCGCCAGCAGCCGGACAGATCGGGATACCCAGTACTTC. Its translation: CASSRTDRDTQYF.

At least ten counts were recorded for this clonotype. The chain joins TRBV5-1 to TRBJ2-5; D might be TRBD1 or TRBD2, each matching 6 bases. CDR3 length: 13 residues. From germline, CDR1 is SGHRS and CDR2 YFSETQ. Trimming stripped 6 bases from V and 5 bases from J, with 14 bases between. The CDR3 DNA reads as TGCGCCAGCAACGGGGGCAGTACTGAGACCCAGTACTTC. Protein sequence: CASNGGSTETQYF.